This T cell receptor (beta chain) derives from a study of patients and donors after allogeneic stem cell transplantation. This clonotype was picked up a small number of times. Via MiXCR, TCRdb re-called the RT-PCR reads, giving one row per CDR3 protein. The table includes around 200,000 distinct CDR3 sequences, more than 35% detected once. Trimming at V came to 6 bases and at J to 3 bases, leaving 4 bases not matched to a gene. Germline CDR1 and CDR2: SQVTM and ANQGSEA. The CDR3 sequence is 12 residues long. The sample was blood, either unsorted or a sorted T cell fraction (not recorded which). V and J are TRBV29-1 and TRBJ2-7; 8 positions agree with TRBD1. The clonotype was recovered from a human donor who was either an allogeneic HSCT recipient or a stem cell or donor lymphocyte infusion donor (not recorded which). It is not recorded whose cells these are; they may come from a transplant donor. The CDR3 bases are TGCAGCGTAGCAGGGGGCATCTACGAGCAGTACTTC. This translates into CSVAGGIYEQYF.